The rows below give T cell receptor beta chains drawn from one sample of a study of blood T cells in healthy people across ages. TCRdb itself ran the 5' RACE reads through MiXCR, one entry per CDR3 protein. The sample consists of fewer than 2 million distinct CDR3 sequences, more than 35% of them appearing once. The specimen was blood. The receptor source for this set is a human donor in good health. CDR3s include the opening cysteine and the closing phenylalanine or tryptophan. The order of the fields is CDR3 protein, CDR3 DNA, clone size, D gene, J gene, V gene. A D gene is named only where the DNA matches it firmly. Clone size is given for some rows only: seen once, a few or many times, or a class if the clone is expanded.

CDR3: CASSQDWVSNQPQHF
DNA: TGTGCCAGCAGCCAAGACTGGGTTAGCAATCAGCCCCAGCATTTT
size: few
D: NA
J: TRBJ1-5
V: TRBV4-2

CDR3: CASSSWIDSSQANYGYTF
DNA: TGTGCCAGCAGCTCCTGGATTGACAGTTCCCAAGCTAACTATGGCTACACCTTC
size: NA
D: NA
J: TRBJ1-2
V: TRBV7-6

CDR3: CVSSPPASNEQFF
DNA: TGTGTCAGCAGTCCACCTGCTAGCAATGAGCAGTTCTTC
size: NA
D: NA
J: TRBJ2-1
V: TRBV28

CDR3: CASRQGQGLGLGQPQHF
DNA: TGTGCCAGCAGACAAGGACAGGGTCTGGGCCTGGGTCAGCCCCAGCATTTT
size: few
D: TRBD1
J: TRBJ1-5
V: TRBV12-3/TRBV12-4

CDR3: CNAQLQGYEQYF
DNA: TGCAACGCTCAGTTGCAGGGCTACGAGCAGTACTTC
size: NA
D: NA
J: TRBJ2-7
V: TRBV29-1

CDR3: CNARLRAYNEQFF
DNA: TGCAATGCCAGACTAAGGGCGTACAATGAGCAGTTCTTC
size: NA
D: NA
J: TRBJ2-1
V: TRBV20-1

CDR3: CASSLGSGGLLNTEAFF
DNA: TGTGCCAGCAGCTTAGGGTCGGGGGGCCTACTGAACACTGAAGCTTTCTTT
size: NA
D: NA
J: TRBJ1-1
V: TRBV7-9

CDR3: CASSLGQAGLSVLTF
DNA: TGTGCCAGCTCACTTGGACAGGCCGGGTTAAGCGTCCTGACTTTC
size: NA
D: TRBD1
J: TRBJ2-6
V: TRBV18

CDR3: CASSQVRGGPVTDTQYF
DNA: TGTGCCAGCAGCCAAGTCCGCGGGGGGCCAGTCACAGATACGCAGTATTTT
size: NA
D: TRBD2
J: TRBJ2-3
V: TRBV4-2

CDR3: CSANQKEDQPQHF
DNA: TGCAGTGCTAATCAGAAAGAAGATCAGCCCCAGCATTTT
size: NA
D: NA
J: TRBJ1-5
V: TRBV20-1

CDR3: CASSLGGHAFF
DNA: TGTGCCAGCAGCTTAGGGGGACACGCTTTCTTT
size: NA
D: NA
J: TRBJ1-1
V: TRBV11-2

CDR3: CASSLGGQGETEAFF
DNA: TGCGCCAGCAGCTTGGGAGGACAGGGCGAGACTGAAGCTTTCTTT
size: NA
D: TRBD1
J: TRBJ1-1
V: TRBV5-1

CDR3: CSTPGEVNTEAFF
DNA: TGCAGCACCCCAGGGGAAGTGAACACTGAAGCTTTCTTT
size: NA
D: NA
J: TRBJ1-1
V: TRBV29-1

CDR3: CASSQGYSIGGGPRIQYF
DNA: TGCGCCAGCAGCCAAGGTTATTCGATAGGCGGGGGGCCACGCATTCAGTACTTC
size: NA
D: TRBD2
J: TRBJ2-4
V: TRBV4-3

CDR3: CASSGLPGGSGQSSYEQYF
DNA: TGTGCCAGCAGTGGATTACCCGGCGGGTCGGGACAGAGCTCCTACGAGCAGTACTTC
size: NA
D: TRBD1
J: TRBJ2-7
V: TRBV6-1

CDR3: CSALGPNQPQHF
DNA: TGCAGCGCTCTTGGGCCTAATCAGCCCCAGCATTTT
size: once
D: NA
J: TRBJ1-5
V: TRBV20-1

CDR3: CASSALDRGDGYTF
DNA: TGTGCCAGCAGCGCCCTGGACAGGGGGGATGGCTACACCTTC
size: once
D: TRBD1
J: TRBJ1-2
V: TRBV9

CDR3: CASKGAYNEQFF
DNA: TGTGCCTCCAAGGGGGCTTACAATGAGCAGTTCTTC
size: few
D: TRBD1
J: TRBJ2-1
V: TRBV6-5

CDR3: CASSIRGRIQYF
DNA: TGTGCCAGCAGTATTAGGGGGCGCATTCAGTACTTC
size: NA
D: TRBD1
J: TRBJ2-4
V: TRBV28